The rows below give T cell receptor beta chains drawn from one sample of a study of Graves' ophthalmopathy and Graves' hyperthyroidism. MiXCR was run by TCRdb on the multiplex PCR reads, yielding one entry per CDR3 protein. The sample carries about 740,000 distinct CDR3 sequences, roughly two fifths recorded once. Sequenced input: peripheral blood. The origin of the receptors is an adult man with Graves' ophthalmopathy. Both conserved end residues are part of each CDR3. D genes are given only for firm matches. Expanded clones get a size class; other rows say once, few or many, or leave the size out.

J gene | clone size | V gene | D gene | CDR3 protein | CDR3 DNA
TRBJ2-7 | once | TRBV9 | . | CASSVGQTYERYF | TGTGCCAGCAGCGTAGGACAGACTTACGAGCGGTACTTC
TRBJ2-7 | . | TRBV20-1 | TRBD1 | CSAADRGLSEQYF | TGCAGTGCGGCCGACAGGGGGCTGAGCGAGCAGTACTTC
TRBJ1-5 | . | TRBV25-1 | TRBD1 | CASSYRDRGVSQPQHF | TGTGCCAGCAGTTACCGGGACAGGGGAGTTTCGCAGCCCCAGCATTTT
TRBJ1-2 | . | TRBV6-6 | . | CASSTEYGTGYTF | TGTGCCAGCAGTACCGAATATGGGACCGGCTACACCTTC
TRBJ1-6 | many | TRBV29-1 | . | CSVEVGGFDSPLHF | TGCAGCGTTGAAGTCGGGGGTTTTGACTCACCCCTCCACTTT
TRBJ2-7 | . | TRBV25-1 | . | CASYDDRTYEQYF | TGTGCCAGCTATGACGACAGAACCTACGAGCAGTACTTC
TRBJ2-5 | . | TRBV6-1 | . | CASSEAASLETQYF | TGTGCCAGCAGTGAAGCGGCTAGCCTCGAGACCCAGTACTTC
TRBJ2-2 | few | TRBV9 | . | CASSVDAGRTGELFF | TGTGCCAGCAGCGTAGATGCAGGGAGGACCGGGGAGCTGTTTTTT
TRBJ2-6 | many | TRBV9 | TRBD2 | CASSRSGGSGANVLTF | TGTGCCAGCAGCCGTAGCGGGGGCTCTGGGGCCAACGTCCTGACTTTC
TRBJ1-6 | . | TRBV29-1 | TRBD1 | CSVTGGSSPLHF | TGCAGCGTCACAGGGGGCTCTTCACCCCTCCACTTT
TRBJ2-2 | many | TRBV15 | TRBD2 | CATGLRLAGDTGELFF | TGTGCCACCGGGCTAAGACTAGCGGGAGATACCGGGGAGCTGTTTTTT
TRBJ1-3 | few | TRBV24-1 | . | CATSDFVKEFQRPSGNTIYF | TGTGCCACCAGTGATTTTGTTAAAGAGTTCCAGAGGCCCTCTGGAAACACCATATATTTT
TRBJ2-7 | few | TRBV7-9 | TRBD1 | CASSQTGGLGYEQYF | TGTGCCAGCAGCCAGACAGGGGGCTTGGGCTACGAGCAGTACTTC
TRBJ1-5 | . | TRBV7-3 | . | CASSQENIGGNQPQHF | TGTGCCAGCAGCCAAGAAAACATCGGGGGTAATCAGCCCCAGCATTTT
TRBJ1-1 | few | TRBV7-2 | . | CASSSIIRGTEAFF | TGTGCCAGCAGCTCAATTATTAGGGGGACTGAAGCTTTCTTT
TRBJ1-2 | . | TRBV25-1 | . | CASSDLGQVYGYTF | TGTGCCAGCAGTGACCTGGGGCAGGTCTATGGCTACACCTTC
TRBJ2-5 | few | TRBV5-8 | TRBD1 | CASRPGQVDEETQYF | TGTGCCAGCAGGCCGGGACAGGTGGACGAAGAGACCCAGTACTTC
TRBJ1-2 | . | TRBV7-9 | TRBD1 | CASSLIGGQGYGYTF | TGTGCCAGCAGCTTAATAGGGGGCCAAGGCTATGGCTACACCTTC
TRBJ1-2 | . | TRBV2 | . | CASSLLAQGRGYGYTF | TGTGCCAGCAGTTTATTAGCCCAGGGGCGAGGCTATGGCTACACCTTC
TRBJ1-1 | many | TRBV7-8 | TRBD1 | CASSLRQGIRDTEAFF | TGTGCCAGCAGCTTACGACAGGGAATTCGCGACACTGAAGCTTTCTTT
TRBJ1-2 | many | TRBV24-1 | . | CATSEYRAANYGYTF | TGTGCCACCAGTGAGTACAGGGCAGCTAACTATGGCTACACCTTC
TRBJ1-1 | many | TRBV20-1 | . | CSADRPDTEAFF | TGCAGCGCAGACAGGCCGGACACTGAAGCTTTCTTT
TRBJ1-3 | . | TRBV7-2 | . | CASSLGSHGNTIYF | TGTGCCAGCAGCTTAGGTAGTCATGGAAACACCATATATTTT
TRBJ1-2 | . | TRBV20-1 | . | CSARRSNYGYTF | TGCAGTGCCCGCCGTTCTAACTATGGCTACACCTTC
TRBJ1-2 | many | TRBV12-3/TRBV12-4 | TRBD1 | CASSPRQGTTGDGYTF | TGTGCCAGCAGTCCTAGACAGGGTACGACCGGGGATGGCTACACCTTC
TRBJ2-7 | . | TRBV20-1 | . | CSALEGTEQYF | TGCAGTGCTTTAGAAGGGACAGAGCAGTACTTC
TRBJ1-6 | . | TRBV25-1 | . | CASTRGGAWYSPLHF | TGTGCCAGCACGCGGGGGGGCGCCTGGTATTCACCCCTCCACTTT
TRBJ2-7 | few | TRBV5-4 | . | CASSKQAWDEQYF | TGTGCCAGCAGCAAACAGGCGTGGGACGAGCAGTACTTC
TRBJ1-2 | many | TRBV24-1 | . | CATSDFHTNYGYTF | TGTGCCACCAGTGATTTCCACACTAACTATGGCTACACCTTC
TRBJ1-2 | many | TRBV7-9 | . | CASSSPARGSNYGYTF | TGTGCCAGCAGCTCCCCCGCTCGTGGGTCCAACTATGGCTACACCTTC
TRBJ1-1 | few | TRBV10-3 | . | CAISVGGSSTEAFF | TGTGCCATCAGTGTCGGGGGTTCGTCCACTGAAGCTTTCTTT
TRBJ1-5 | many | TRBV12-3/TRBV12-4 | . | CASSSRGLGTNQPQHF | TGTGCCAGCAGTTCACGGGGGCTTGGGACCAATCAGCCCCAGCATTTT
TRBJ1-5 | many | TRBV25-1 | TRBD1 | CASSAGTGIYGNQPQHF | TGTGCCAGCAGTGCCGGGACAGGAATTTACGGCAATCAGCCCCAGCATTTT
TRBJ2-7 | few | TRBV13 | . | CASSLTGLGEQYF | TGTGCCAGCAGCTTAACAGGGCTGGGCGAGCAGTACTTC
TRBJ2-7 | many | TRBV29-1 | . | CSVLDHASSYEQYF | TGCAGCGTCCTTGACCACGCGAGCTCCTACGAGCAGTACTTC
TRBJ2-5 | few | TRBV20-1 | TRBD2 | CSARSLSGGAGKTQYF | TGCAGTGCTAGATCCCTTAGCGGGGGGGCCGGGAAGACCCAGTACTTC
TRBJ1-6 | . | TRBV2 | TRBD1 | CASRDRGSNSPLHF | TGCGCCAGCCGGGACAGGGGGTCGAATTCACCCCTCCACTTT
TRBJ2-2 | few | TRBV25-1 | . | CASSQGTTTVNTGELFF | TGCGCCAGCAGCCAAGGAACGACAACCGTGAACACCGGGGAGCTGTTTTTT
TRBJ2-5 | few | TRBV5-8 | TRBD1 | CASSNDRAQETQYF | TGTGCCAGCAGCAATGACAGGGCTCAAGAGACCCAGTACTTC
TRBJ2-5 | . | TRBV7-2 | . | CASNLQWREQETQYF | TGTGCCAGCAACTTGCAATGGCGGGAACAAGAGACCCAGTACTTC
TRBJ1-1 | . | TRBV7-2 | . | CASSFNPGVGTEALF | TGTGCCAGCAGCTTTAATCCCGGGGTCGGAACTGAAGCTCTCTTT
TRBJ2-7 | once | TRBV19 | TRBD2 | CASTGLAGTCEQYF | TGTGCCAGCACGGGACTAGCGGGGACCTGCGAGCAGTACTTC
TRBJ2-7 | . | TRBV2 | TRBD2 | CASSYSLAGSYEQYF | TGTGCCAGCAGTTACTCGCTAGCGGGGTCCTACGAGCAGTACTTC
TRBJ2-5 | . | TRBV5-6 | . | CASADWQEETQYF | TGTGCCAGCGCCGACTGGCAAGAGGAGACCCAGTACTTC
TRBJ2-1 | . | TRBV25-1 | TRBD1 | CASSELRGHNEQFF | TGTGCCAGCAGTGAATTAAGGGGGCACAATGAGCAGTTCTTC
TRBJ2-2 | . | TRBV7-7 | . | CASSLAVATNTGELFF | TGTGCCAGCAGCTTAGCGGTAGCAACGAACACCGGGGAGCTGTTTTTT
TRBJ1-2 | . | TRBV4-1 | . | CASSQDRGAENYGYTF | TGTGCCAGCAGCCAAGATAGAGGGGCTGAAAACTATGGCTACACCTTC
TRBJ1-1 | many | TRBV10-2 | . | CASSDTGTEAFF | TGCGCCAGCAGTGACACAGGGACTGAAGCTTTCTTT
TRBJ1-6 | many | TRBV16 | . | CASSPTHNSPLHF | TGTGCCAGCAGCCCCACTCACAATTCACCCCTCCACTTT
TRBJ1-6 | . | TRBV6-1 | . | CASSSAQWSPLHF | TGTGCCAGCAGTTCAGCCCAGTGGTCACCCCTCCACTTT